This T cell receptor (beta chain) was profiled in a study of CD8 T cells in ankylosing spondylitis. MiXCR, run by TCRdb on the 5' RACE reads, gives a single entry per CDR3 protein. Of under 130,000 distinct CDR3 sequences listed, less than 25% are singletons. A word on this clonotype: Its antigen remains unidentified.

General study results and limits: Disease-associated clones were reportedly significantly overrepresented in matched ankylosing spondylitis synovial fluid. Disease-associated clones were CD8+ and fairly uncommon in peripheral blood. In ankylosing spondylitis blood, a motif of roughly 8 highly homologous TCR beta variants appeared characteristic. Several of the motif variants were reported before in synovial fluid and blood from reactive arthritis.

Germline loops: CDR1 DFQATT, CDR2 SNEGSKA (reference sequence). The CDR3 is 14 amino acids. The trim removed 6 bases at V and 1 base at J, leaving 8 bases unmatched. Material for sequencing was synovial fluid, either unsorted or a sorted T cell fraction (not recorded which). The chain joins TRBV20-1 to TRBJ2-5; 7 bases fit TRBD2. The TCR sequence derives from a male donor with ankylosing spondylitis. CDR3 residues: CSAGGFLFQETQYF. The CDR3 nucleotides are TGCAGTGCCGGGGGGTTTTTATTCCAAGAGACCCAGTACTTC.